The present T cell receptor beta chain was sequenced within a study of molecular identifiers for immune sequencing clone quantification. TCRdb passed the PCR reads through MiXCR, listing each CDR3 protein once. This table has fewer than 9,000 distinct CDR3 sequences, 33% appearing once. Turning to this clonotype: Without the conserved terminal phenylalanine or tryptophan, this CDR3 likely stems from a read error.

Germline V gene data show CDR1 as MNHEY and CDR2 as SVGAGI. Trimming pared 0 bases from V and 2 bases from J, leaving 5 bases between. The CDR3 is made up of 15 amino acids. The sample was naive CD8+ T cells from blood, with Jurkat cell RNA spiked in. Noted subset: FACS-sorted CD8+CD4-CCR7+CD45RA+ naive T cells. The chain combines TRBV6-5 with TRBJ2-6, with D unclear. The TCR originated in a human donor in good health. Some libraries in this study had Jurkat cell RNA spiked in. The CDR3 DNA follows: TGTGCCAGCAGTTACTCCCTCCCTGGGGCCAACGTCCTGACTCTC. It is translated as CASSYSLPGANVLTL.